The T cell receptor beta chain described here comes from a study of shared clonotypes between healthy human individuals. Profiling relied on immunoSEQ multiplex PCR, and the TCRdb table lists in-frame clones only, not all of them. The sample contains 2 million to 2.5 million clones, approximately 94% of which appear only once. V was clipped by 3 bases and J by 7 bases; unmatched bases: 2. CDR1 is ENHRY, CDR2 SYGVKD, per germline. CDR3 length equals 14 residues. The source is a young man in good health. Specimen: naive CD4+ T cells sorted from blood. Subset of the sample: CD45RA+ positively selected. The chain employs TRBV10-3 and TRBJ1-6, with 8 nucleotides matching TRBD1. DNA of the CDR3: TGTGCCATCAGTGATTGGGACAGGAATTCACCCCTCCACTTT. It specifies CAISDWDRNSPLHF.